This passage covers 25 T cell receptor beta chains from one sample sequenced in a study of blood T cell repertoires in COVID-19. Repertoires were generated with immunoSEQ multiplex PCR, while TCRdb's copy carries only in-frame clones and drops some. The sample includes approximately 50,000 clones, 65% to 80% seen only once; the top ten take about 25%. The sequencing sample was made of peripheral blood. All receptors come from a man in his 70s with acute or convalescent COVID-19.

This chain joins TRBV7-9 and TRBJ2-4; 8 bases are a match to TRBD1. CDR3 length equals 14 residues. Germline V gene lookup returns CDR1 SEHNR and CDR2 FQNEAQ (reference sequence). The ends lost 5 bases at V and 6 bases at J; junction bases unmatched: 6. The CDR3 here is CASSLRTGINIQYF. CDR3 nucleotide sequence: TGTGCCAGCAGCCTCCGGACAGGGATAAACATTCAGTACTTC.

CDR3 DNA: TGTGCCATCAGTGTAAGCGGGGGGGCCGAGACCCAGTACTTC. It translates to CAISVSGGAETQYF. V is TRBV10-3 and J is TRBJ2-5; 10 bases line up with TRBD2. With 4 bases clipped from V and 5 bases from J, the junction kept 4 bases outside the gene matches. From germline, CDR1 is ENHRY and CDR2 SYGVKD. CDR3 size: 14 residues.

This chain links TRBV5-6 with TRBJ2-1; 8 nucleotides line up with TRBD1. After removal of 3 bases from V and 7 bases from J, the junction contained 3 bases not matched to a gene. The germline gives CDR1 SGHDT, CDR2 YYEEEE. The CDR3 length is 13 residues. The CDR3, as DNA: TGTGCCAGCAGCTCGTGGGACAGGAATGAGCAGTTCTTC. Translated, it gives CASSSWDRNEQFF.

Concerning this clone itself: A single base separates this from a much larger clone, so it may be a read error. The V and J genes are TRBV5-6 and TRBJ2-2, with 8 bases fitting TRBD1. The CDR3 consists of 15 residues. With 4 bases clipped from V and 4 bases from J, the junction kept 6 bases outside the gene matches. The germline CDR1 and CDR2 sequences are SGHDT and YYEEEE. The DNA of the CDR3 is TGTGCCAGCAGCCCAGGGGGCGCGATCACCGGGGAGCTGTTTTTT. This sequence encodes CASSPGGAITGELFF.

The chain uses TRBV7-9 and TRBJ2-3; 8 positions agree with TRBD1. Trimming took 3 bases from V and 3 from J; bases not matched to a gene: 5. CDR3 length: 15 amino acids. The germline V gene has CDR1 SEHNR and CDR2 FQNEAQ (reference sequence). The DNA of the CDR3 is TGTGCCAGCAGCTTTGGACAGGGCGAGACAGATACGCAGTATTTT. This gives the protein CASSFGQGETDTQYF.

DNA of the CDR3: TGTGCCAGCAGCTCAAACGGTTCACCCCTCCACTTT. Translation: CASSSNGSPLHF. The chain is built from TRBV5-5 and TRBJ1-6; no firm D call. CDR1 is SGHKS, CDR2 YYEKEE, per germline (reference sequence). This CDR3 spans 12 amino acids. Trimming took off 3 bases at V and 9 bases at J, with 7 bases between the two ends.

The rearrangement joins TRBV11-3 to TRBJ2-5; the match to TRBD2 covers 7 bases. Germline assignment: CDR1 SGHNT and CDR2 YENEEA. CDR3 size: 14 residues. The ends lost 5 bases at V and 5 bases at J; junction bases unmatched: 8. The CDR3 sequence is CASSLWVGGETQYF. The CDR3 DNA sequence: TGTGCCAGCAGCCTCTGGGTGGGAGGGGAGACCCAGTACTTC.

The chain combines TRBV5-8 with TRBJ2-2; D possibly corresponds to TRBD2 (6 bases). Germline CDR1 and CDR2: SGHTS and YDEGEE. V was clipped by 1 base and J by 1 base, with 8 bases between them. This CDR3 contains 15 residues. In nucleotides, the CDR3 is TGTGCCAGCAGCTTGAGTAGCGGGAACACCGGGGAGCTGTTTTTT. Translating gives CASSLSSGNTGELFF. Drawing the rest from reference TRBV5-8 and TRBJ2-2, the complete variable domain is EAGVTQSPTHLIKTRGQQATLRCSPISGHTSVYWYQQALGLGLQFLLWYDEGEERNRGNFPPRFSGRQFPNYSSELNVNALELEDSALYLCASSLSSGNTGELFFGEGSRLTVL.

This sequence joins TRBV2 and TRBJ1-2; 7 bases line up with TRBD1. The CDR3 has 14 amino acids. With 1 base clipped from V and 7 bases from J, the junction kept 6 bases outside the gene matches. Germline V CDR1 and CDR2: SNHLY, FYNNEI. The CDR3 bases are TGTGCCAGCAGTGAAGGGACAGGACCCTTTGGCTACACCTTC. Translation: CASSEGTGPFGYTF.

The chain combines TRBV7-8 with TRBJ2-2; 7 nucleotides align to TRBD1. The CDR3 loop spans 17 amino acids. J was trimmed by 3 bases and V by 1 base; bases with no gene match: 8. CDR1 is SGHVS and CDR2 is FQNEAQ in the germline V gene. CDR3 protein: CASSLVTGQRYTGELFF. The CDR3 region has the DNA TGTGCCAGCAGCTTAGTTACGGGACAGCGGTACACCGGGGAGCTGTTTTTT. Drawing the rest from reference TRBV7-8 and TRBJ2-2, the complete variable domain is GAGVSQSPRYKVAKRGQDVALRCDPISGHVSLFWYQQALGQGPEFLTYFQNEAQLDKSGLPSDRFFAERPEGSVSTLKIQRTQQEDSAVYLCASSLVTGQRYTGELFFGEGSRLTVL.

The chain joins TRBV5-1 to TRBJ2-2; unclear D gene. This CDR3 is built from 18 residues. Germline V gives CDR1 SGHRS, CDR2 YFSETQ. Trimming removed 0 bases from V and 3 bases from J, with 18 bases in between. CDR3 coding DNA: TGCGCCAGCAGCTTGGCGGCGACGACAACCGTCGACACCGGGGAGCTGTTTTTT. This encodes CASSLAATTTVDTGELFF.

The J gene is TRBJ2-3, the V gene TRBV3-1 (or the pseudogene TRBV3-2); TRBD2 matches at 10 bases. This CDR3 comprises 17 residues. Germline V gene lookup returns CDR1 LGHDT and CDR2 YNNKEL (reference sequence). V shed 4 bases, J shed 2 bases, and the junction held 9 bases outside the gene matches. The CDR3 nucleotides are TGTGCCAGCAGCCGATTACTTAGCGGGGGGTCCACAGATACGCAGTATTTT. Translated, it gives CASSRLLSGGSTDTQYF.

This clone was observed a handful of times. The CDR3, as DNA: TGTGCCAGCAGTTTATGGTTTGAGGGACTAGCGGGGGGGCCGGCCAAAAACATTCAGTACTTC. It specifies CASSLWFEGLAGGPAKNIQYF. The chain carries TRBV28 and TRBJ2-4; 16 bases line up with TRBD2. The CDR3 consists of 21 residues. Unmatched junction bases numbered 9, after V lost 0 bases and J lost 1 base. Germline loops: CDR1 MDHEN, CDR2 SYDVKM.

This clone was picked up many times. V usage is TRBV7-9 and J usage is TRBJ1-2; 8 nucleotides align to TRBD1. The V segment lost 5 bases and the J segment 4 bases; nucleotides outside the gene matches: 12. CDR1 and CDR2 (germline): SEHNR, FQNEAQ (reference sequence). The CDR3 spans 16 residues. CDR3 region: CASSMGQVTKSYGYTF. DNA for the CDR3: TGTGCCAGCAGCATGGGACAGGTTACGAAGAGCTATGGCTACACCTTC.

This clone was seen a handful of times. CDR3 in DNA: TGTGCCAGCAGTCCACTACAGGGCCCCTCGAATGAGCAGTTCTTC. Its translation is CASSPLQGPSNEQFF. V and J are TRBV7-8 and TRBJ2-1, with TRBD1 as a possible D gene (6 bases). This CDR3 has 15 amino acids. Trimming shortened V by 6 bases and J by 7 bases, and 19 bases separated the two germline ends. The germline CDR1 and CDR2 sequences are SGHVS and FQNEAQ.

In the case of this clone: This may come from a read error, since a much larger clone is one base off. The chain uses TRBV27 and TRBJ1-5; TRBD1 might be the D (6 bases). CDR3 length equals 12 residues. V dropped 5 bases and J dropped 7 bases, with 9 bases sitting between them. The V gene's germline CDR1 is MNHEY and CDR2 SMNVEV (reference sequence). In DNA form, the CDR3 reads TGTGCCAGCAGTCCCCAGGGGCAGCCCCAGCATTTT. Translated, it gives CASSPQGQPQHF.

V is TRBV19 and J is TRBJ1-1, with a weak D call TRBD1 (6 bases). The V and J ends lost 7 bases and 6 bases respectively, with 18 bases between them. The CDR3 spans 14 residues. Germline V CDR1 and CDR2: LNHDA, SQIVND (reference sequence). The DNA of the CDR3 is TGTGCCAGTATTGGCACAGGGTTTGGGGCTGAAGCTTTCTTT. Amino acids: CASIGTGFGAEAFF.

This chain uses TRBV5-1 with TRBJ1-1; a weak D match, TRBD1 (5 bases). The CDR3 has 15 amino acids. The V gene lost 4 bases and the J gene lost 0 bases, with 13 bases spanning the gap. The germline CDR1 and CDR2 sequences are SGHRS and YFSETQ. The DNA for the CDR3 is TGCGCCAGCAGCCCCGGGAGGGGCATGAACACTGAAGCTTTCTTT. Translation: CASSPGRGMNTEAFF. Variable domain in full (rest from reference TRBV5-1 and TRBJ1-1): KAGVTQTPRYLIKTRGQQVTLSCSPISGHRSVSWYQQTPGQGLQFLFEYFSETQRNKGNFPGRFSGRQFSNSRSEMNVSTLELGDSALYLCASSPGRGMNTEAFFGQGTRLTVV.

The CDR3 DNA reads as TGTGCCAGCAGCTTGGGTCAGGTTGGGACTAGCAACGAGCAGTTCTTC. Translated: CASSLGQVGTSNEQFF. The chain carries TRBV5-4 and TRBJ2-1, with 9 bases matching TRBD2. Germline CDR1 and CDR2: SGHNT and YYREEE (reference sequence). After removal of 0 bases from V and 10 bases from J, the junction contained 11 bases not matched to a gene. The CDR3 consists of 16 residues.

The J gene is TRBJ2-7, the V gene TRBV6-5; 7 nucleotides align to TRBD2. Germline loops: CDR1 MNHEY, CDR2 SVGAGI. The CDR3 sequence is 12 residues long. J was trimmed by 2 bases and V by 6 bases; bases with no gene match: 1. CDR3 nucleotides: TGTGCCAGCAGAGGGACTACCTACGAGCAGTACTTC. Residues: CASRGTTYEQYF.

The table lists this clone with a few counts. This chain uses TRBV2 with TRBJ2-7; 9 bases are a match to TRBD2. Trimming at V came to 6 bases and at J to 6 bases, leaving 9 bases not matched to a gene. The CDR3 has 14 residues. Germline V lookup: CDR1 SNHLY, CDR2 FYNNEI. This chain's CDR3 is CASRTGTSSPEQYF. The CDR3 coding sequence is TGTGCCAGCAGGACCGGGACTAGCTCCCCCGAGCAGTACTTC.

J is TRBJ2-3 and V is TRBV19; 8 bases align to TRBD2. J lost 1 base, V lost 6 bases, and 3 bases had no gene match. The CDR3 loop spans 14 amino acids. Germline V gives CDR1 LNHDA, CDR2 SQIVND (reference sequence). The CDR3 here is CASRVGGGTDTQYF. The CDR3, as DNA: TGTGCCAGTAGGGTCGGGGGGGGCACAGATACGCAGTATTTT.

The chain employs TRBV6-2 or TRBV6-3 and TRBJ2-1; D remains unclear. Trimming pared 5 bases from V and 9 bases from J, leaving 14 bases between. CDR1 and CDR2 (germline): MNHEY, SVGEGT. There are 13 residues in the CDR3. CDR3 amino acids: CASSVAESSEQFF. The CDR3 region has the DNA TGTGCCAGCAGTGTAGCTGAGTCTTCTGAGCAGTTCTTC.

On this clone: Being one base from a much bigger clone, this may be a read error. Other DNA sequences in the same sample also yield this CDR3. The chain joins TRBV28 to TRBJ2-5, with TRBD2 as a possible D gene (5 bases). Germline V gene sequence: CDR1 MDHEN, CDR2 SYDVKM. The length of the CDR3 is 17 residues. V was shortened by 11 bases and J by 5 bases, with 30 bases between the two germline ends. The DNA of the CDR3 is TGTGCCTTCGGGATGCTGGGCCCGTTGGCCCGACGGGAGACCCAGTACTTC. As protein: CAFGMLGPLARRETQYF.

V gene TRBV1 combines with J gene TRBJ1-1; TRBD1 reflects the table's D call only, with no check against the DNA. TRBV1 is noted as a pseudogene. The CDR3 totals 17 residues. The CDR3 region has the DNA TGCACCAGCAGCCAAGAGCCAACCGGGACAGTGAACACTGAAGCTTTCTTT. This sequence encodes CTSSQEPTGTVNTEAFF.